The clone carrying this T cell receptor (beta chain) was counted between two and nine times. Its target is not known. These data come from a study of cytomegalovirus exposure and HLA in healthy donors. Broader study findings: Analyses of presence and absence presupposed an approximately uniform sequencing depth across donors. High sensitivity and specificity were reportedly achieved when the classifier diagnosed cytomegalovirus status. In terms of immune exposure information, only CMV serostatus was available. The listing of roughly 160 TCR beta chains classed them as cytomegalovirus-associated.

PCR amplification relied on 60 Vbeta primers (plus 13 Jbeta primers). Some clones are missing from TCRdb's copy, which holds only in-frame ones; the method was immunoSEQ multiplex PCR. The sample holds about 76,000 clones, approximately 70% seen once. The CDR3 is made up of 15 amino acids. V shed 0 bases and J 7 bases; nucleotides not matched to a gene: 8. Germline V gene sequence: CDR1 SGHNT, CDR2 YENEEA. What was sequenced was PBMCs. This chain joins TRBV11-3 and TRBJ2-7; 8 nucleotides match TRBD2. The source is a man between 60 and 75 years old in good health and CMV-seropositive. The CDR3 is CASSLELAVGLEQYF. The CDR3, as DNA: TGTGCCAGCAGCTTAGAACTAGCGGTTGGGTTGGAGCAGTACTTC.